Presented here are 15 T cell receptor beta chains from one specimen sequenced in a study of human T cells and chemical hapten exposure. Individual cDNA molecules received unique molecular identifiers in the library. TCRdb used MiXCR to reprocess the reads, holding one entry per CDR3 protein. The sample consists of roughly 690 distinct CDR3 sequences, approximately 64% of them appearing once. This sample's treatment: therapeutic diphenylcyclopropenone sensitization with weekly scalp DPC. The sample in question was whole blood, obtained before DPC sensitization or 2, 6, or about 24 weeks after (not recorded which). These receptors were obtained from an adult with alopecia areata. Some clones in this sample may be carry-over from other donors' samples. This table probably holds off-target reads from a library built for another chain.

This clonotype was detected once. The J gene is TRBJ2-7, the V gene TRBV10-2; no clear D. Trimming took off 8 bases at V and 7 bases at J, with 9 bases between the two ends. This CDR3 is built from 10 residues. CDR1 and CDR2 (germline): WSHSY, SAAADI. The CDR3 region has the DNA TGCGCCAGCGGCCACGGGGAGCAGTACTTC. It is translated as CASGHGEQYF.

This clonotype was found a few times. The CDR3 DNA reads as TGTGCCAGCTCACGGCGCAGGAATGAGGGATACGAGCAGTACTTC. Translation gives CASSRRRNEGYEQYF. J is TRBJ2-7 and V is TRBV18; TRBD2 might be the D (5 bases). With 4 bases removed from V and 4 bases from J, the gap between germline ends came to 17 bases. The CDR3 has 15 amino acids. CDR1 is KGHSH, CDR2 LQKENI, per germline.

The chain employs TRBV11-2 and TRBJ1-2; D call uncertain. The germline V gene encodes CDR1 SGHAT and CDR2 FQNNGV. V lost 2 bases and J 6 bases, leaving 7 bases between the germline ends. This CDR3 has 12 residues. CDR3 loop: CASSLFFDGYTF. The CDR3 DNA follows: TGTGCCAGCAGCTTATTCTTCGATGGCTACACCTTC.

The chain is built from TRBV27 and TRBJ2-3; 8 bases are a match to TRBD1. V lost 6 bases and J lost 4; bases outside the gene matches: 3. The CDR3 is 13 amino acids. Germline CDR1 MNHEY, CDR2 SMNVEV (reference sequence). This CDR3 reads CASRPTGADTQYF. CDR3 bases: TGTGCCAGCAGGCCGACAGGGGCAGATACGCAGTATTTT.

The genes are TRBV12-3 or TRBV12-4 and TRBJ1-4; D is ambiguous. V was pared by 1 base and J by 5 bases, with 11 bases between. The CDR3 totals 15 residues. The CDR3 sequence is CASSLGGIKNEKLFF. Written as DNA, the CDR3 is TGTGCCAGCAGTTTAGGTGGCATAAAGAATGAAAAACTGTTTTTT.

V usage is TRBV29-1 and J usage is TRBJ2-5; D ambiguous. V was trimmed by 7 bases and J by 2 bases, leaving 11 bases between them. Germline loops: CDR1 SQVTM, CDR2 ANQGSEA. The CDR3 consists of 12 residues. CDR3 in DNA: TGCAGCGCCTCTGTCGCGCAAGAGACCCAGTACTTC. Residues: CSASVAQETQYF.

The chain links TRBV20-1 to TRBJ2-1, with TRBD1 identical over 8 bases. The CDR3 has 14 amino acids. With 6 bases clipped from V and 3 bases from J, the junction kept 7 bases outside the gene matches. The germline gives CDR1 DFQATT, CDR2 SNEGSKA (reference sequence). CDR3 coding DNA: TGCAGTGCGCGGACAGGGTTGGGCTACAATGAGCAGTTCTTC. Translated: CSARTGLGYNEQFF.

This chain joins TRBV2 and TRBJ2-5; D is unclear. V lost 7 bases, J lost 4 bases, and 7 bases lay in between. This CDR3 region has 11 residues. Per the germline V gene, CDR1 is SNHLY and CDR2 is FYNNEI. CDR3 DNA: TGTGCCAGCAAGTACGGAGAGACCCAGTACTTC. Translation: CASKYGETQYF.

V is TRBV28 and J is TRBJ1-3, with 8 bases aligning to TRBD1. CDR3 length: 14 amino acids. Germline assignment: CDR1 MDHEN and CDR2 SYDVKM. The junction had 7 bases not matched to a gene; V was cut back by 8 bases and J by 4 bases. CDR3 region: CASVDRDRGNTIYF. The CDR3 DNA sequence: TGTGCCAGCGTGGACCGGGACAGGGGAAACACCATATATTTT. Supplemented by reference TRBV28 and TRBJ1-3, the full variable domain reads DVKVTQSSRYLVKRTGEKVFLECVQDMDHENMFWYRQDPGLGLRLIYFSYDVKMKEKGDIPEGYSVSREKKERFSLILESASTNQTSMYLCASVDRDRGNTIYFGEGSWLTVV.

The chain links TRBV12-3 or TRBV12-4 to TRBJ2-1; 9 bases fit TRBD1. With V trimmed by 4 bases and J by 8 bases, 9 bases remained unmatched. The CDR3 has 15 amino acids. CDR3 in amino acids: CASSSPGTGLDEQFF. In nucleotides, the CDR3 is TGTGCCAGCAGTTCCCCCGGGACAGGGCTTGATGAGCAGTTCTTC.

This sequence joins TRBV5-8 and TRBJ2-7, with 9 nucleotides matching TRBD1. This CDR3 region has 14 residues. From germline, CDR1 is SGHTS and CDR2 YDEGEE. V lost 4 bases to trimming and J lost 2 bases; unmatched junction nucleotides: 4. The CDR3 region is CASSRTGDTYEQYF. CDR3 DNA sequence: TGTGCCAGCAGCCGGACAGGGGACACCTACGAGCAGTACTTC. The whole variable domain, filled in from reference TRBV5-8 and TRBJ2-7, reads EAGVTQSPTHLIKTRGQQATLRCSPISGHTSVYWYQQALGLGLQFLLWYDEGEERNRGNFPPRFSGRQFPNYSSELNVNALELEDSALYLCASSRTGDTYEQYFGPGTRLTVT.

The rearrangement uses TRBV27 and TRBJ1-5; no clear D gene. The V end lost 2 bases, the J end lost 5 bases, and 7 bases lay between the germline ends. This CDR3 has 13 amino acids. Germline V gene lookup returns CDR1 MNHEY and CDR2 SMNVEV (reference sequence). CDR3: CASSLGPHQPQHF. The CDR3 DNA reads as TGTGCCAGCAGTTTAGGTCCACATCAGCCCCAGCATTTT.

This sequence joins TRBV7-3 and TRBJ1-1; D call uncertain. The V gene's germline CDR1 is SGHTA and CDR2 FQGTGA. The CDR3 is 13 residues long. V was clipped by 4 bases and J by 1 base, with 7 bases between them. CDR3: CASSSGRNTEAFF. The CDR3 coding sequence is TGTGCCAGCAGCTCCGGACGGAACACTGAAGCTTTCTTT.

The chain employs TRBV12-3 or TRBV12-4 and TRBJ2-6; D gene uncertain. Trimming left V 1 base short and J 0 bases short, with 10 bases between. The CDR3 loop spans 17 amino acids. CDR3 in amino acids: CASSLGRSLSGANVLTF. For the CDR3, the DNA is TGTGCCAGCAGTTTAGGTCGGTCCCTCTCTGGGGCCAACGTCCTGACTTTC.

The chain has TRBV7-3 and TRBJ2-5, with D perhaps TRBD2 (6 bases). CDR3 length: 14 residues. V dropped 1 base and J dropped 0 bases, with 6 bases sitting between them. CDR1 and CDR2 (germline): SGHTA, FQGTGA. The CDR3 DNA is TGTGCCAGCAGCTTAAGGGGGGACCAAGAGACCCAGTACTTC. Translation gives CASSLRGDQETQYF.